This TCR beta chain was sequenced for a study of T cell responses to AZD1222 COVID-19 vaccine (dated by TCRdb to the early 2020s). In terms of the full investigation: AZD1222 recipients given second doses at about 4 weeks or at about 12 weeks were pooled, since spike-specific TCR depth and breadth were not found to differ between the two schedules. TCR sequencing covered over 230 trial participants: 200 to 220 given two doses of AZD1222 and about 26 given two doses of MenACWY control vaccine. Trial participants were enrolled by age into subgroups of 18-55, 56-69 and 70-plus years, and around 150, 28 and 57 TCR-sequenced participants, respectively, were included in these subgroups. The study at large found these results: Epitopes outside the regions mutated in the B.1.351 and B.1.1.7 variants were reportedly recognized by nearly half of the unique spike-specific TCRs. CD4 TCRs associated with the vaccine covered the entire spike protein, and the dominant responses were in regions 160-218 and 743-854. In the small 56-69-year group, the increase in depth fell short of significance, most likely because of low power. No day 14 peak-response samples were available, so repertoires were characterized only after the peak T cell response. Participants were mostly white British, with more females than males. The authors suggested clonal diversity may have been underestimated. After two AZD1222 doses, both the breadth and the depth of spike-specific TCRs were significantly higher than at day 0 and than in MenACWY recipients. Only a handful of AZD1222 recipients were SARS-CoV-2 seropositive at baseline, limiting conclusions about previously exposed vaccinees.

The CDR3 runs 12 residues from the cysteine to the phenylalanine. The kept DNA is CDR3 alone, 36 bases in frame from the first base. The junction shows trimming of 5 bases on V and 8 bases on J, and the gene matches do not reach 5 bases of it. The germline V gene supplies CDR1 SNHLY and CDR2 FYNNEI. This clone was seen a single time. The antigen it binds to is not known. Base quality data are lacking; no much larger clone is found one base away. The CDR3 regions of human TCRbeta chains were subjected to immunosequencing. The study's processing was this. TCRs in the repertoires were matched against a reference library of SARS-CoV-2-specific TCRs that had been generated with the MIRA antigen-specificity platform. Breadth meant the fraction of unique TCRs that were SARS-CoV-2-associated, whereas depth meant the fraction of total T cells that were SARS-CoV-2-associated. Using the MIRA data, every spike-specific TCR was mapped to the spike region that the TCR reacted to and assigned to either a CD4 or a CD8 class. Log10-transformed breadth and depth values were compared by one-way ANOVA with Sidak's multiple comparisons tests. TCRdb carries this immuneACCESS record with in-frame sequences only. Its versions omit some clonotypes, under half of them owing to an unresolved V gene in the studies checked, with the rest unexplained. V and J calls and clone size are those listed in that table; D and trimming were worked out from the DNA. Present in this sample are about 120,000 clones, 85% to 90% of which were seen just once. Around 7.7% of the sample comes from the top ten.

The label giving this sample's time point can be read as: baseline before first vaccination. The vaccinee samples were drawn from two UK trials, COV001 and COV002, one of which was a single-blind randomized controlled phase 2/3 trial testing AZD1222 (ChAdOx1 nCoV-19) in healthy adults. For TCRbeta chain sequencing, PBMC samples from trial participants were taken at day 0 and at day 28 after the second dose. The receptor was derived from an adult in good health. The rearranged chain carries TRBV2 and TRBJ1-2; TRBD1 aligns with 7 central bases. The material sequenced was peripheral blood, taken on day 0 of AZD1222 vaccination. The DNA is as follows: TGTGCCAGCAGTCGACAGGGAAGGGGCTACACCTTC. It specifies CASSRQGRGYTF.